The 21 T cell receptor beta chains presented below share a single source sample, sequenced in a study of technical replicates of blood from several donors. Produced via immunoSEQ multiplex PCR; TCRdb's table is partial and in-frame only. The sample yields approximately 70,000 clones, about 91% seen once. The sequencing sample was made of T cells isolated from PBMCs. The receptors originated from a human donor in good health.

The V and J genes are TRBV7-9 and TRBJ2-1; TRBD2 matches at 12 bases. V lost 5 bases, J lost 7 bases, and 6 bases stayed unmatched. The CDR3 is 15 amino acids. Germline CDR1 and CDR2: SEHNR and FQNEAQ (reference sequence). CDR3 in DNA: TGTGCCAGCAGCAAGACTAGCGGGAGCTCTAATGAGCAGTTCTTC. This encodes CASSKTSGSSNEQFF.

The chain couples TRBV30 to TRBJ2-7; 9 bases are a match to TRBD1. CDR3 length: 13 amino acids. Germline CDR1 reads GTSNPN; CDR2 reads SVGIG (reference sequence). V lost 2 bases, J lost 4 bases, and 3 bases stayed unmatched. The CDR3 loop is CAWSPGQGYEQYF. CDR3 DNA sequence: TGTGCCTGGAGTCCGGGACAGGGTTACGAGCAGTACTTC.

V gene TRBV11-3 combines with J gene TRBJ2-1; 7 bases are shared with TRBD1. The trim removed 5 bases at V and 3 bases at J, leaving 4 bases unmatched. The germline V gene has CDR1 SGHNT and CDR2 YENEEA. The CDR3 spans 14 residues. The CDR3 region has the DNA TGTGCCAGCAGCCCCGGACAGGTCTACAATGAGCAGTTCTTC. This sequence encodes CASSPGQVYNEQFF.

V and J are TRBV5-1 and TRBJ1-1; 12 bases align to TRBD1. The J segment lost 6 bases and the V segment lost 0 bases, leaving 3 bases of the junction unmatched. CDR3 length: 15 amino acids. Looked up from germline, CDR1 is SGHRS and CDR2 is YFSETQ. The DNA for the CDR3 is TGCGCCAGCAGCTTGGTAGGGACAGGGGGCGCTGAAGCTTTCTTT. This sequence encodes CASSLVGTGGAEAFF.

This chain links TRBV7-2 with TRBJ2-1; D perhaps matches TRBD2 (6 bases). With 5 bases removed from V and 3 bases from J, the gap between germline ends came to 11 bases. CDR1 is SGHTA and CDR2 is FQGNSA in the germline V gene. The CDR3 has 14 amino acids. CDR3 loop: CASSPGDNYNEQFF. CDR3 nucleotide sequence: TGTGCCAGCAGCCCGGGAGATAACTACAATGAGCAGTTCTTC. Full variable domain (remainder filled in from reference TRBV7-2 and TRBJ2-1): GAGVSQSPSNKVTEKGKDVELRCDPISGHTALYWYRQSLGQGLEFLIYFQGNSAPDKSGLPSDRFSAERTGGSVSTLTIQRTQQEDSAVYLCASSPGDNYNEQFFGPGTRLTVL.

This chain links TRBV11-3 with TRBJ2-5; 10 bases agree with TRBD2. The CDR3 contains 18 residues. Losses at the gene ends were 5 bases for V and 3 bases for J; bases not matched to a gene: 15. Per the germline V gene, CDR1 is SGHNT and CDR2 is YENEEA. The DNA for the CDR3 is TGTGCCAGCAGCCCTTCAGGGTATCTAGCGGGAGATAAAGAGACCCAGTACTTC. Its translation is CASSPSGYLAGDKETQYF.

This clone was seen a handful of times. The gene calls are TRBV28 and TRBJ1-1; D may be TRBD1 (5 bases). CDR1 and CDR2 (germline): MDHEN, SYDVKM. CDR3 length: 13 amino acids. Trimming took 3 bases from V and 5 from J, leaving 10 bases between them. The CDR3 protein is CASSLEGRTEAFF. CDR3 DNA sequence: TGTGCCAGCAGTTTGGAGGGGCGGACTGAAGCTTTCTTT.

The chain links TRBV19 to TRBJ1-1; TRBD1 is a possible D gene (6 bases). This CDR3 is 13 amino acids long. Germline CDR1 LNHDA, CDR2 SQIVND (reference sequence). The V and J ends lost 9 bases and 1 base respectively, with 12 bases between them. Here the CDR3 reads CASSTGPNTEAFF. The CDR3 DNA reads TGTGCCAGCTCTACAGGGCCGAACACTGAAGCTTTCTTT.

This clone was recorded once. This chain uses TRBV19 with TRBJ1-2; D possibly corresponds to TRBD1 (6 bases). The germline gives CDR1 LNHDA, CDR2 SQIVND (reference sequence). This CDR3 comprises 14 residues. V was pared by 8 bases and J by 2 bases, with 15 bases between. Here the CDR3 reads CASRDTATNYGYTF. The CDR3 region has the DNA TGTGCCAGTCGGGACACCGCTACAAACTATGGCTACACCTTC.

This chain joins TRBV5-4 and TRBJ2-2; maybe TRBD1 (6 bases). Trimming took 3 bases from V and 6 from J, leaving 15 bases between them. CDR1 and CDR2 from the germline V gene are SGHNT and YYREEE (reference sequence). This CDR3 region has 15 residues. The CDR3 nucleotides are TGTGCCAGCAGCTCAGCCCGACAGGTCCCCGGGGAGCTGTTTTTT. Translation: CASSSARQVPGELFF.

The V gene is TRBV18, the J gene TRBJ2-7; 7 bases match TRBD2. The V gene end was trimmed by 2 bases and the J gene end by 2 bases; junction bases not matched to a gene: 3. CDR3 size: 14 residues. Germline loops: CDR1 KGHSH, CDR2 LQKENI. The DNA for the CDR3 is TGTGCCAGCTCACCAACCAGCGGGACCTACGAGCAGTACTTC. This encodes CASSPTSGTYEQYF. The full variable domain, with the rest looked up from reference TRBV18 and TRBJ2-7, is NAGVMQNPRHLVRRRGQEARLRCSPMKGHSHVYWYRQLPEEGLKFMVYLQKENIIDESGMPKERFSAEFPKEGPSILRIQQVVRGDSAAYFCASSPTSGTYEQYFGPGTRLTVT.

This CDR3 is CASRQGNTEAFF. In DNA, the CDR3 is TGCGCCAGCAGACAGGGGAACACTGAAGCTTTCTTT. The rearrangement links TRBV4-1 to TRBJ1-1, with D possibly TRBD1 on 6 matching bases. Germline lookup yields CDR1 MGHRA and CDR2 YSYEKL. The CDR3 runs to 12 residues. Trimming pared 6 bases from V and 1 base from J, leaving 6 bases between.

The genes are TRBV9 and TRBJ2-7, with 10 bases matching TRBD1. CDR1 and CDR2 (germline): SGDLS, YYNGEE. The V and J ends lost 0 bases and 4 bases, in that order; junction bases with no gene match: 7. This CDR3 is built from 16 residues. For the CDR3, the DNA is TGTGCCAGCAGCGTAGAACCGGGACAGGGGCTATACGAGCAGTACTTC. It encodes CASSVEPGQGLYEQYF.

There are a few counts of this clone. The chain has TRBV2 and TRBJ1-2, with 8 bases matching TRBD1. Germline V gene lookup returns CDR1 SNHLY and CDR2 FYNNEI. CDR3 length: 11 amino acids. V shed 6 bases, J shed 7 bases, and the junction held 1 base outside the gene matches. CDR3 in DNA: TGTGCCAGCAGGGACAGGGTTGGCTACACCTTC. This translates into CASRDRVGYTF.

The chain uses TRBV28 and TRBJ2-4; 7 nucleotides line up with TRBD2. The CDR3 runs to 16 residues. J was trimmed by 6 bases and V by 4 bases; bases with no gene match: 12. CDR1 MDHEN and CDR2 SYDVKM come from the germline V gene. The CDR3 here is CASSSEEREGVNIQYF. The CDR3 nucleotides are TGTGCCAGCAGTTCAGAAGAGCGGGAAGGGGTAAACATTCAGTACTTC.

The rearrangement uses TRBV7-6 and TRBJ1-1; 10 bases match TRBD1. V lost 5 bases to trimming and J lost 5 bases; unmatched junction nucleotides: 2. The CDR3 totals 13 residues. CDR1 SGHVS and CDR2 FNYEAQ come from the germline V gene. The CDR3 is CASSAGQGTEAFF. DNA for the CDR3: TGTGCCAGCAGCGCGGGACAGGGGACTGAAGCTTTCTTT.

The chain joins TRBV6-5 to TRBJ1-2; D may be TRBD1 (5 bases). Germline-derived CDR1 and CDR2 are MNHEY and SVGAGI. This CDR3 contains 14 residues. V dropped 3 bases and J dropped 8 bases, with 16 bases sitting between them. The CDR3 region has the DNA TGTGCCAGCAGTTATTCCCGTTCAAGGGGAGGCTACACCTTC. Translation gives CASSYSRSRGGYTF.

The chain links TRBV30 to TRBJ2-7; 9 bases map to TRBD1. The CDR3 extends over 15 amino acids. Germline CDR1 reads GTSNPN; CDR2 reads SVGIG (reference sequence). J gave up 2 bases and V 2 bases, and 7 bases lay outside the gene matches. The CDR3 nucleotides read TGTGCCTGGAGTCGGTACCGGGACAGGGCCTACGAGCAGTACTTC. This gives the protein CAWSRYRDRAYEQYF.

The J gene is TRBJ2-3, the V gene TRBV5-4; D may be TRBD2 (5 bases). The CDR3 sequence is 14 residues long. Germline CDR1 reads SGHNT; CDR2 reads YYREEE (reference sequence). The V and J ends lost 6 bases and 2 bases respectively, with 13 bases between them. CDR3 in amino acids: CASTITDFTDTQYF. DNA of the CDR3: TGTGCCAGCACCATAACGGACTTCACAGATACGCAGTATTTT.

The chain employs TRBV5-1 and TRBJ1-2; 7 bases match TRBD1. Trimming removed 2 bases from V and 5 bases from J; junction bases left unmatched: 9. Looked up from germline, CDR1 is SGHRS and CDR2 is YFSETQ. The CDR3 contains 15 residues. CDR3 in amino acids: CASSFRPGGRYGYTF. CDR3 DNA sequence: TGCGCCAGCAGCTTCCGTCCAGGGGGAAGGTATGGCTACACCTTC.

This clone has a handful of counts. The chain has TRBV13 and TRBJ1-1; 7 bases map to TRBD1. J gave up 11 bases and V 5 bases, and 5 bases lay outside the gene matches. This CDR3 has 11 amino acids. Germline V CDR1 and CDR2: PRHDT, FYEKMQ (reference sequence). CDR3 nucleotides: TGTGCCAGCAGCACCACAGGGGTCGCTTTCTTT. Its protein product is CASSTTGVAFF.